The clone carrying this T cell receptor (beta chain) has a count of ten or more. The antigen is undetermined. This sample was included in a study of regulatory T cells in long-lasting Graves disease. Findings of the study overall: With persistent disease, TRBV28, TRBJ1-2 and TRBJ2-5 were the favored segments.

Time point specified: persistent/refractory GD, antithyroid drugs over 5 years with positive TRAb. Scientists built the TCR library using RNA that was extracted from PBMCs. Arm-PCR of CDR3 regions and iRepertoire HTBI primers were used to build TCR beta libraries. TCRdb itself ran the multiplex PCR reads through MiXCR, one entry per CDR3 protein. Found here are about 290,000 distinct CDR3 sequences, more than 20% of them singletons; the top ten hold about 61%. This CDR3 contains 12 residues. The V gene lost 7 bases and the J gene lost 8 bases, with 14 bases spanning the gap. Per the germline V gene, CDR1 is MDHEN and CDR2 is SYDVKM.

The receptor comes from a female donor with Graves disease. The chain has TRBV28 and TRBJ1-2, with D possibly matching TRBD1 (6 bases). The specimen was peripheral blood mononuclear cells (PBMCs), collected when the disease was refractory, from a patient treated with antithyroid drugs. DNA of the CDR3: TGTGCCAGCAAGGGGGACCGCTGGGGCTACACCTTC. Protein sequence: CASKGDRWGYTF.